Below are 3 T cell receptor beta chains sequenced from a single sample in a study of shared clonotypes between healthy human individuals. The data were produced by immunoSEQ multiplex PCR, yet TCRdb's version contains in-frame clones alone and is incomplete. The table includes about 680,000 clones, roughly 72% detected once. The sequenced material came from memory CD4+ T cells sorted from blood. Subset of the sample: CD45RA-negative fraction. Source of these receptors: a woman aged 25-40 years in good health.

V usage is TRBV28 and J usage is TRBJ1-1; D unresolved. The CDR3 is 15 amino acids. Germline loops: CDR1 MDHEN, CDR2 SYDVKM. With 4 bases removed from V and 5 bases from J, the gap between germline ends came to 17 bases. The CDR3 DNA reads as TGTGCCAGCAGTTCACCCGTGGAGGGAAGGACTGAAGCTTTCTTT. Its translation: CASSSPVEGRTEAFF. Combining the CDR3 with reference TRBV28 and TRBJ1-1 gives the whole variable domain DVKVTQSSRYLVKRTGEKVFLECVQDMDHENMFWYRQDPGLGLRLIYFSYDVKMKEKGDIPEGYSVSREKKERFSLILESASTNQTSMYLCASSSPVEGRTEAFFGQGTRLTVV.

This clone was seen a few times. The chain recombines TRBV27 with TRBJ1-5; TRBD1 matches 9 bases. Germline CDR1 and CDR2: MNHEY and SMNVEV (reference sequence). The J segment lost 5 bases and the V segment lost 5 bases, leaving 10 bases of the junction unmatched. The CDR3 is 16 amino acids. The CDR3 reads CASSRGQGRVDQPQHF. In DNA form, the CDR3 reads TGTGCCAGCAGTAGAGGACAGGGGCGAGTAGATCAGCCCCAGCATTTT.

CDR3 nucleotides: TGCAGCGTTGGAAGCGGGAGCGAGGGTTACGAGCAGTACTTC. It encodes CSVGSGSEGYEQYF. The chain couples TRBV29-1 to TRBJ2-7, with 8 bases matching TRBD2. Germline-derived CDR1 and CDR2 are SQVTM and ANQGSEA. After removal of 4 bases from V and 4 bases from J, the junction contained 9 bases not matched to a gene. This CDR3 comprises 14 residues.